The present entry profiles one TCR beta chain with its context. Patients picked for sequencing had shown CD8+CD57+ cell expansion detected by flow cytometry. The use of genomic DNA as template underpinned the TCR beta VDJ and CDR3 profiling. Each CDR3 protein gets one entry after TCRdb re-called the reads with MiXCR. Found here are approximately 150,000 distinct CDR3 sequences, around half of them singletons; the top ten hold 2.5% to 3.5%. These data originate in a study of CD8+CD57+ T cells in acquired aplastic anemia. The germline V and J ends were trimmed by 5 bases and 9 bases, with 11 bases remaining between them. CDR3 length: 12 residues. Germline values: CDR1 SGHVS, CDR2 FNYEAQ.

This clonotype was sampled from a human donor with aplastic anemia. The J gene is TRBJ2-1, the V gene TRBV7-6; D uncertain. The sequencing sample was made of sorted CD4+, CD8+, or CD8+CD57+ T cells (not recorded which) from PBMCs. In DNA form, the CDR3 reads TGTGCCAGCAGCCTCGTGGGGATTGAGCAGTTCTTC. Protein: CASSLVGIEQFF.